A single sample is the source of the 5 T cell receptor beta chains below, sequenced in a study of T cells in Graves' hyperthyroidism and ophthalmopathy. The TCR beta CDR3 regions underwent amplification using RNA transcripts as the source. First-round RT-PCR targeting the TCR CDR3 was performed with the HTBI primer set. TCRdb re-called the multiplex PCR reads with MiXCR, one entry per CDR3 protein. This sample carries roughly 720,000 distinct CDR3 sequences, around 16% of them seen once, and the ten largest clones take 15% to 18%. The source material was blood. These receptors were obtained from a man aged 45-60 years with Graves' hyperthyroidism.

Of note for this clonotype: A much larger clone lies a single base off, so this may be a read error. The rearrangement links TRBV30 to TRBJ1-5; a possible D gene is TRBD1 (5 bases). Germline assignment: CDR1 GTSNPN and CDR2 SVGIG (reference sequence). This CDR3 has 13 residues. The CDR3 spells CAWSRQGNQPQQF. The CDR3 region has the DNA TGTGCCTGGAGCCGGCAGGGCAATCAGCCCCAGCAGTTT.

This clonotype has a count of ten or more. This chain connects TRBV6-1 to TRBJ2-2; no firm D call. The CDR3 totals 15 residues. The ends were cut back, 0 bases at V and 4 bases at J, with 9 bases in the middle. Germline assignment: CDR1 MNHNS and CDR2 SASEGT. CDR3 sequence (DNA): TGTGCCAGCAGTGAAGCCAGCCCGGGCACCGGGGAGCTGTTTTTT. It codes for CASSEASPGTGELFF.

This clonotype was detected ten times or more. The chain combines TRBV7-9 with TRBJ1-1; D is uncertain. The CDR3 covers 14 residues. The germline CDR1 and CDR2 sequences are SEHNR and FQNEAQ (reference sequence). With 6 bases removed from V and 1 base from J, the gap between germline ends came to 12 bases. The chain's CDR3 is CASSPWRKNTEAFF. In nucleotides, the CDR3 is TGTGCCAGCAGTCCTTGGCGAAAGAACACTGAAGCTTTCTTT.

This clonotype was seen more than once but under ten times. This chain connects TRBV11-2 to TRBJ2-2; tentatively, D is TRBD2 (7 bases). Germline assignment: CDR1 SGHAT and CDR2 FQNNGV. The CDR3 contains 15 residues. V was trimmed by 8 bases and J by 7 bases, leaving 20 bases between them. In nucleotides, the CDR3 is TGTGCCAGCCATCTCTTCGGGGGGCGGGTCGGGGAGCTGTTTTTT. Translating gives CASHLFGGRVGELFF.

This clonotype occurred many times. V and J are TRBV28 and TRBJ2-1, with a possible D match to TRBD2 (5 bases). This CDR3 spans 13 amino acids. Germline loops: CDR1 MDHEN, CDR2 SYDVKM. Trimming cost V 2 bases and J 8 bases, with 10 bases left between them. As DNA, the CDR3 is TGTGCCAGCAGTTTAACGGGGAGATATGAGCAGTTCTTC. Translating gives CASSLTGRYEQFF.